The 22 T cell receptor beta chains below were found in one sample sequenced in a study of blood T cell repertoires in COVID-19. This table comes from immunoSEQ multiplex PCR, and its TCRdb copy is limited to in-frame clones, with some not included. The sample lists about 88,000 clones, 75% to 90% occurring once. Sequenced: peripheral blood. Source of these receptors: a man older than 75 with acute or convalescent COVID-19.

The rearrangement uses TRBV24-1 and TRBJ1-3, with D possibly matching TRBD1 (5 bases). This CDR3 is built from 16 residues. V lost 2 bases, J lost 0 bases, and 10 bases lay in between. Germline CDR1 reads KGHDR; CDR2 reads SFDVKD. CDR3 sequence: CATSDSGGNSGNTIYF. CDR3 DNA: TGTGCCACCAGTGATTCGGGGGGTAACTCTGGAAACACCATATATTTT.

J is TRBJ1-3 and V is TRBV6-2 or TRBV6-3; the D is unclear. CDR3 size: 15 residues. Trimming cost V 4 bases and J 0 bases, with 10 bases left between them. Germline CDR1 reads MNHEY; CDR2 reads SVGEGT. This chain's CDR3 is CASSLTEYSGNTIYF. The CDR3, as DNA: TGTGCCAGCAGTTTAACAGAATACTCTGGAAACACCATATATTTT.

The chain uses TRBV24-1 and TRBJ2-7; possible D gene TRBD1, 5 bases. The length of the CDR3 is 13 residues. V was cut by 3 bases and J by 4 bases, with 9 bases left in between. Germline CDR1 KGHDR, CDR2 SFDVKD. CDR3 nucleotides: TGTGCCACCAGTGATGAAGGGGTGTACGAGCAGTACTTC. Translating gives CATSDEGVYEQYF.

This chain uses TRBV25-1 with TRBJ1-4; a weak D match, TRBD1 (6 bases). Between the trimmed V and J ends, which lost 1 base and 1 base, there was a span of 7 bases. CDR1 is MGHDK and CDR2 is SYGVNS in the germline V gene. This CDR3 is 15 amino acids long. Written as DNA, the CDR3 is TGTGCCAGCAGTGAATTGGACAGAACTAATGAAAAACTGTTTTTT. Translating it yields CASSELDRTNEKLFF. The full variable domain, completed using reference TRBV25-1 and TRBJ1-4, is EADIYQTPRYLVIGTGKKITLECSQTMGHDKMYWYQQDPGMELHLIHYSYGVNSTEKGDLSSESTVSRIRTEHFPLTLESARPSHTSQYLCASSELDRTNEKLFFGSGTQLSVL.

This chain links TRBV2 with TRBJ2-5; TRBD2 aligns across 9 bases. The germline CDR1 and CDR2 sequences are SNHLY and FYNNEI. V lost 0 bases and J lost 10; bases outside the gene matches: 9. CDR3 size: 15 residues. CDR3: CASSEAGTSREGQYF. The DNA for the CDR3 is TGTGCCAGCAGTGAAGCCGGGACTAGCCGGGAAGGCCAGTACTTC. Filled out from reference TRBV2 and TRBJ2-5, the complete variable domain reads EPEVTQTPSHQVTQMGQEVILRCVPISNHLYFYWYRQILGQKVEFLVSFYNNEISEKSEIFDDQFSVERPDGSNFTLKIRSTKLEDSAMYFCASSEAGTSREGQYFGPGTRLLVL.

V is TRBV23-1 and J is TRBJ1-2; tentative D call: TRBD1 (6 bases). TRBV23-1 is classed as an ORF, of uncertain function. The CDR3 is 15 amino acids. V was pared by 0 bases and J by 5 bases, with 13 bases between. CDR3 sequence: CASSQSSAGDYGYTF. DNA of the CDR3: TGCGCCAGCAGTCAATCGTCGGCAGGGGATTATGGCTACACCTTC.

The V gene is TRBV19, the J gene TRBJ2-6; tentatively, D is TRBD1 (6 bases). The CDR3 has 19 residues. CDR1 and CDR2 (germline): LNHDA, SQIVND (reference sequence). Trimming took off 0 bases at V and 1 base at J, with 16 bases between the two ends. The CDR3 loop reads CASSIDQGLIRSGANVLTF. Here the CDR3 DNA reads TGTGCCAGTAGTATAGATCAGGGGCTTATTCGGTCTGGGGCCAACGTCCTGACTTTC.

This clone was detected a few times. This chain links TRBV5-1 with TRBJ2-7; D might be TRBD1 (6 bases). This CDR3 is built from 12 residues. Germline CDR1 reads SGHRS; CDR2 reads YFSETQ. V was pared by 4 bases and J by 6 bases, with 11 bases between. The CDR3 spells CASSEQGGEQYF. The CDR3 bases are TGCGCCAGCAGCGAACAGGGCGGCGAGCAGTACTTC. The whole variable domain, remainder taken from reference TRBV5-1 and TRBJ2-7, is KAGVTQTPRYLIKTRGQQVTLSCSPISGHRSVSWYQQTPGQGLQFLFEYFSETQRNKGNFPGRFSGRQFSNSRSEMNVSTLELGDSALYLCASSEQGGEQYFGPGTRLTVT.

This clone appeared a single time. The rearrangement joins TRBV9 to TRBJ1-1, with D perhaps matching TRBD1 (5 bases). Trimming removed 0 bases at V and 5 bases at J, with 8 bases between. Per germline, CDR1 SGDLS and CDR2 YYNGEE. This CDR3 spans 13 amino acids. In DNA, the CDR3 is TGTGCCAGCAGCGTAGGCAGGGTAACTGAAGCTTTCTTT. This encodes CASSVGRVTEAFF. Supplemented by reference TRBV9 and TRBJ1-1, the full variable domain reads DSGVTQTPKHLITATGQRVTLRCSPRSGDLSVYWYQQSLDQGLQFLIQYYNGEERAKGNILERFSAQQFPDLHSELNLSSLELGDSALYFCASSVGRVTEAFFGQGTRLTVV.

CDR3 protein: CASSGQGSSYEQYF. The CDR3 DNA reads as TGTGCCAGCAGTGGACAGGGGAGCTCCTACGAGCAGTACTTC. This chain connects TRBV2 to TRBJ2-7; 8 bases map to TRBD1. The CDR3 extends over 14 amino acids. Germline CDR1 SNHLY, CDR2 FYNNEI. Trimming removed 4 bases from V and 0 bases from J; junction bases left unmatched: 2.

The chain joins TRBV5-1 to TRBJ1-4; D uncertain. The length of the CDR3 is 14 residues. CDR1 and CDR2 from the germline V gene are SGHRS and YFSETQ. V shed 0 bases and J shed 4 bases, with 7 bases lying between them. Here the CDR3 DNA reads TGCGCCAGCAGCTTGGGCAGTTTTAATGAAAAACTGTTTTTT. Residues: CASSLGSFNEKLFF.

The gene calls are TRBV28 and TRBJ1-2, with 8 bases matching TRBD1. The CDR3 sequence is 17 residues long. The junction had 15 bases not matched to a gene; V was cut back by 7 bases and J by 2 bases. Germline CDR1 is MDHEN and CDR2 is SYDVKM. CDR3 coding DNA: TGTGCCAGCATCTCTCCGGGACAGGCAGGGGGGAACTATGGCTACACCTTC. It codes for CASISPGQAGGNYGYTF.

The V and J genes are TRBV11-2 and TRBJ1-1; 7 bases align to TRBD1. The ends lost 5 bases at V and 5 bases at J; junction bases unmatched: 11. The CDR3 consists of 15 residues. Per the germline V gene, CDR1 is SGHAT and CDR2 is FQNNGV. The CDR3, as DNA: TGTGCCAGCAGCCAGCGCCCAGGGGGTGGTACTGAAGCTTTCTTT. Its protein is CASSQRPGGGTEAFF.

This chain uses TRBV21-1 with TRBJ1-5; the table's D call of TRBD1 was not tested on the DNA. TRBV21-1 is designated a pseudogene. This CDR3 comprises 16 residues. The CDR3 region is CASSRRDRVSNQPQHF. CDR3 sequence (DNA): TGTGCCAGCAGCCGCCGGGACAGAGTTAGCAATCAGCCCCAGCATTTT.

The chain couples TRBV28 to TRBJ1-1; weak D call: TRBD1 (5 bases). In germline, CDR1 is MDHEN, CDR2 SYDVKM. This CDR3 region has 12 residues. The V end lost 7 bases, the J end lost 11 bases, and 17 bases lay between the germline ends. The chain's CDR3 is CASTTGRVYAFF. For the CDR3, the DNA is TGTGCCAGCACCACCGGCAGGGTGTATGCTTTCTTT. The complete variable domain, with remaining parts taken from reference TRBV28 and TRBJ1-1, reads DVKVTQSSRYLVKRTGEKVFLECVQDMDHENMFWYRQDPGLGLRLIYFSYDVKMKEKGDIPEGYSVSREKKERFSLILESASTNQTSMYLCASTTGRVYAFFGQGTRLTVV.

For this clone: The same CDR3 arises from other DNA sequences in this sample as well. The rearrangement joins TRBV28 to TRBJ1-6, with 8 bases identical to TRBD1. The CDR3 runs to 15 residues. Germline trimming cut 5 bases from V and 5 bases from J; bases unmatched to any gene: 5. In germline, CDR1 is MDHEN, CDR2 SYDVKM. In DNA, the CDR3 is TGTGCCAGCAGTAGCGGACAGGGAAATAATTCACCCCTCCACTTT. Translating gives CASSSGQGNNSPLHF.

The rearrangement links TRBV4-3 to TRBJ2-7, with TRBD1 identical over 10 bases. The CDR3 sequence is 15 residues long. V lost 0 bases to trimming and J lost 2 bases; unmatched junction nucleotides: 1. Germline V gene lookup returns CDR1 LGHNA and CDR2 YSLEER. CDR3 residues: CASSQDGQGAYEQYF. For the CDR3, the DNA is TGCGCCAGCAGCCAAGATGGACAGGGGGCCTACGAGCAGTACTTC.

This sequence joins TRBV4-3 and TRBJ1-2, with 8 nucleotides matching TRBD1. The trim removed 1 base at V and 4 bases at J, leaving 2 bases unmatched. Germline CDR1 LGHNA, CDR2 YSLEER. The CDR3 has 14 residues. DNA for the CDR3: TGCGCCAGCAGCCAAGCAACAGGGGGCTATGGCTACACCTTC. The encoded protein is CASSQATGGYGYTF.

The chain is built from TRBV19 and TRBJ1-1; TRBD1 might be the D (5 bases). This CDR3 comprises 12 residues. Germline loops: CDR1 LNHDA, CDR2 SQIVND (reference sequence). Trimming left V 0 bases short and J 11 bases short, with 10 bases between. The CDR3 sequence: CASSIDMGHAFF. The DNA of the CDR3 is TGTGCCAGTAGTATAGATATGGGGCACGCTTTCTTT. Together with reference TRBV19 and TRBJ1-1, the CDR3 gives the full variable domain: DGGITQSPKYLFRKEGQNVTLSCEQNLNHDAMYWYRQDPGQGLRLIYYSQIVNDFQKGDIAEGYSVSREKKESFPLTVTSAQKNPTAFYLCASSIDMGHAFFGQGTRLTVV.

The chain recombines TRBV28 with TRBJ2-5; 8 positions agree with TRBD2. Germline loops: CDR1 MDHEN, CDR2 SYDVKM. The junction had 12 bases not matched to a gene; V was cut back by 5 bases and J by 4 bases. This CDR3 has 16 amino acids. DNA for the CDR3: TGTGCCAGCAGTCCCGGGGGACGGGAGGGACGAGAGACCCAGTACTTC. Protein: CASSPGGREGRETQYF.

This chain's CDR3 is CAWSPHGSSGNTIYF. The CDR3 DNA reads TGTGCCTGGAGTCCCCATGGGAGCTCTGGAAACACCATATATTTT. The chain joins TRBV30 to TRBJ1-3; D unclear. The ends were cut back, 2 bases at V and 0 bases at J, with 11 bases in the middle. Per germline, CDR1 GTSNPN and CDR2 SVGIG (reference sequence). CDR3 length: 15 amino acids.

The chain carries TRBV7-9 and TRBJ2-1; 7 bases map to TRBD1. Germline CDR1 is SEHNR and CDR2 is FQNEAQ (reference sequence). V lost 4 bases to trimming and J lost 6 bases; unmatched junction nucleotides: 15. The length of the CDR3 is 17 residues. The CDR3 sequence is CASSSDKRGQGFNEQFF. Written as DNA, the CDR3 is TGTGCCAGCAGCTCCGACAAGAGGGGGCAAGGGTTCAATGAGCAGTTCTTC.